Below are 24 T cell receptor beta chains sequenced from a single sample in a study of blood T cell repertoires in COVID-19. Profiling relied on immunoSEQ multiplex PCR, and the TCRdb table lists in-frame clones only, not all of them. Of about 70,000 clones listed, over 70% are singletons. Sequencing input: peripheral blood. The receptors originated from a human donor in a cohort sampled during active COVID-19.

This rearrangement joins TRBV4-3 to TRBJ2-3; 7 bases line up with TRBD2. The CDR3 has 16 residues. V shed 0 bases and J 5 bases; nucleotides not matched to a gene: 8. The germline gives CDR1 LGHNA, CDR2 YSLEER. CDR3: CASSQETAGVGDTQYF. CDR3 sequence (DNA): TGCGCCAGCAGCCAAGAAACCGCGGGGGTGGGAGATACGCAGTATTTT.

V is TRBV19 and J is TRBJ2-7; 7 bases align to TRBD1. There are 16 residues in the CDR3. The germline V gene encodes CDR1 LNHDA and CDR2 SQIVND (reference sequence). V trimming: 5 bases; J trimming: 3 bases; junction bases outside the gene matches: 13. This CDR3 is CASSVLQGQGSYEQYF. Written as DNA, the CDR3 is TGTGCCAGTAGTGTACTACAGGGGCAAGGGAGCTACGAGCAGTACTTC.

Here the CDR3 DNA reads TGTGCCAGCAGCTCGACCACAGGGAGTCCCCTCCACTTT. It encodes CASSSTTGSPLHF. This chain connects TRBV11-3 to TRBJ1-6, with a weak D call TRBD1 (6 bases). V shed 4 bases and J shed 13 bases, with 14 bases lying between them. Germline-derived CDR1 and CDR2 are SGHNT and YENEEA. The CDR3 runs 13 residues.

The V call is TRBV5-6, the J call TRBJ1-1; maybe TRBD1 (6 bases). Germline V CDR1 and CDR2: SGHDT, YYEEEE. CDR3 length: 15 residues. The germline V and J ends were trimmed by 0 bases and 3 bases, with 12 bases remaining between them. The CDR3 nucleotides are TGTGCCAGCAGCTTGGTTCGGGGGGCGCACACTGAAGCTTTCTTT. The encoded protein is CASSLVRGAHTEAFF.

The chain combines TRBV5-6 with TRBJ2-7; weak D call: TRBD1 (6 bases). This CDR3 is built from 13 residues. Germline CDR1 and CDR2: SGHDT and YYEEEE. V was shortened by 0 bases and J by 2 bases, with 6 bases between the two germline ends. Here the CDR3 reads CASSLDRAYEQYF. CDR3 nucleotide sequence: TGTGCCAGCAGCTTGGACAGGGCCTACGAGCAGTACTTC.

This chain connects TRBV3-1 (or the pseudogene TRBV3-2) to TRBJ2-1, with 7 bases that match TRBD1. Germline V gene data show CDR1 as LGHDT and CDR2 as YNNKEL (reference sequence). V lost 3 bases, J lost 4 bases, and 6 bases stayed unmatched. The CDR3 is 15 residues long. CDR3 amino acids: CASSQAAGGYNEQFF. The CDR3 DNA reads TGTGCCAGCAGCCAGGCAGCAGGGGGATACAATGAGCAGTTCTTC.

This chain links TRBV10-2 with TRBJ2-7; TRBD1 aligns across 9 bases. V shed 0 bases and J 6 bases; nucleotides not matched to a gene: 3. Germline V gene lookup returns CDR1 WSHSY and CDR2 SAAADI. The CDR3 has 14 residues. The CDR3 region has the DNA TGCGCCAGCAGTGAGTCCCCGGGACAGGGCGAGCAGTACTTC. Residues: CASSESPGQGEQYF.

The chain uses TRBV11-3 and TRBJ2-3, with 8 bases fitting TRBD2. Germline V lookup: CDR1 SGHNT, CDR2 YENEEA. CDR3 size: 15 residues. With 0 bases clipped from V and 1 base from J, the junction kept 0 bases outside the gene matches. CDR3 amino acids: CASSLDSGGTDTQYF. In nucleotides, the CDR3 is TGTGCCAGCAGCTTAGATAGCGGGGGCACAGATACGCAGTATTTT.

This chain connects TRBV5-4 to TRBJ1-1; tentatively, D is TRBD1 (6 bases). V lost 0 bases and J 4 bases, leaving 10 bases between the germline ends. The CDR3 runs to 14 residues. The V gene's germline CDR1 is SGHNT and CDR2 YYREEE (reference sequence). The CDR3 protein is CASSLAGAFTEAFF. Written as DNA, the CDR3 is TGTGCCAGCAGCTTGGCAGGGGCATTCACTGAAGCTTTCTTT.

This CDR3 reads CASSFRGQAPEQYF. CDR3 DNA: TGTGCCAGCAGTTTCCGGGGACAAGCCCCCGAGCAGTACTTC. The V gene is TRBV6-5, the J gene TRBJ2-7, with TRBD1 as a possible D gene (6 bases). V dropped 4 bases and J dropped 6 bases, with 16 bases sitting between them. CDR3 size: 14 residues. In germline, CDR1 is MNHEY, CDR2 SVGAGI.

J is TRBJ1-2 and V is TRBV12-3 or TRBV12-4; D unresolved. The CDR3 runs 12 residues. The V gene lost 5 bases and the J gene lost 2 bases, with 6 bases spanning the gap. CDR3 DNA: TGTGCCAGCAGTCTCTTCAACTATGGCTACACCTTC. This sequence encodes CASSLFNYGYTF.

The chain uses TRBV20-1 and TRBJ2-7; D perhaps matches TRBD1 (6 bases). Germline values: CDR1 DFQATT, CDR2 SNEGSKA (reference sequence). The CDR3 runs to 11 residues. V lost 6 bases to trimming and J lost 7 bases, with 13 bases between them. The CDR3 is CSAVSGAEQYF. The CDR3 coding sequence is TGCAGTGCCGTCTCAGGGGCGGAGCAGTACTTC.

The chain is built from TRBV28 and TRBJ1-1; a possible D gene is TRBD1 (5 bases). This CDR3 spans 13 amino acids. V was trimmed by 5 bases and J by 0 bases, leaving 7 bases between them. The germline V gene has CDR1 MDHEN and CDR2 SYDVKM. Here the CDR3 DNA reads TGTGCCAGCAGTCGCAGGGTGAACACTGAAGCTTTCTTT. Translating gives CASSRRVNTEAFF.

The V and J genes are TRBV27 and TRBJ1-6, with D possibly TRBD1 on 6 matching bases. Trimming left V 8 bases short and J 7 bases short, with 15 bases between. The CDR3 has 14 amino acids. Per the germline V gene, CDR1 is MNHEY and CDR2 is SMNVEV (reference sequence). The CDR3 nucleotides read TGTGCCAGCCGCGTAACAGGGTTGAATTCACCCCTCCACTTT. It yields the protein CASRVTGLNSPLHF.

A few counts support this clone. J is TRBJ2-3 and V is TRBV28, with 11 bases matching TRBD2. V trimming: 3 bases; J trimming: 3 bases; junction bases outside the gene matches: 11. In germline, CDR1 is MDHEN, CDR2 SYDVKM. The CDR3 is made up of 18 amino acids. CDR3 protein: CASSFDVTSGGQTDTQYF. The CDR3 bases are TGTGCCAGCAGTTTCGATGTCACTAGCGGGGGCCAGACAGATACGCAGTATTTT.

The rearrangement joins TRBV7-8 to TRBJ1-5; no clear D gene. The length of the CDR3 is 16 residues. Germline-derived CDR1 and CDR2 are SGHVS and FQNEAQ. The V gene lost 1 base and the J gene lost 0 bases, with 10 bases spanning the gap. The CDR3 region is CASSLDRAYSNQPQHF. The CDR3, as DNA: TGTGCCAGCAGCTTAGACAGAGCTTATAGCAATCAGCCCCAGCATTTT.

The V and J genes are TRBV5-1 and TRBJ1-1, with 7 bases identical to TRBD1. The V segment lost 4 bases and the J segment 4 bases; nucleotides outside the gene matches: 7. Germline CDR1 is SGHRS and CDR2 is YFSETQ. The CDR3 loop spans 14 amino acids. The CDR3 DNA follows: TGCGCCAGCAGCCCGGGGGCAGGGGGCACTGAAGCTTTCTTT. As protein: CASSPGAGGTEAFF.

This clone was counted a single time. V gene TRBV4-2 combines with J gene TRBJ1-2; TRBD1 aligns across 8 bases. Germline loops: CDR1 LGHNA, CDR2 YNFKEQ. The CDR3 is 19 amino acids. After removal of 2 bases from V and 4 bases from J, the junction contained 18 bases not matched to a gene. The CDR3 region is CASSQNSGTGGFHGYGYTF. Written as DNA, the CDR3 is TGTGCCAGCAGCCAAAACTCTGGGACAGGCGGCTTCCATGGCTATGGCTACACCTTC.

CDR3 bases: TGTGCCAGCAGCTTCCGGGGGGGAATGGCAGATACGCAGTATTTT. Amino acid sequence: CASSFRGGMADTQYF. The chain employs TRBV5-4 and TRBJ2-3; 8 bases align to TRBD2. CDR3 length: 15 amino acids. Trimming took 2 bases from V and 4 from J; bases not matched to a gene: 6. Germline V CDR1 and CDR2: SGHNT, YYREEE (reference sequence). The variable domain in full, completed from reference TRBV5-4 and TRBJ2-3, reads ETGVTQSPTHLIKTRGQQVTLRCSSQSGHNTVSWYQQALGQGPQFIFQYYREEENGRGNFPPRFSGLQFPNYSSELNVNALELDDSALYLCASSFRGGMADTQYFGPGTRLTVL.

V gene TRBV5-1 combines with J gene TRBJ2-1; TRBD1 matches 7 bases. The ends lost 4 bases at V and 0 bases at J; junction bases unmatched: 10. This CDR3 region has 17 residues. CDR1 is SGHRS and CDR2 is YFSETQ in the germline V gene. The chain's CDR3 is CASSLYRGSGSYNEQFF. CDR3 DNA sequence: TGCGCCAGCAGCCTTTACAGGGGATCCGGCTCCTACAATGAGCAGTTCTTC.

The J gene is TRBJ1-6, the V gene TRBV6-2 or TRBV6-3; D not certain. Germline lookup yields CDR1 MNHEY and CDR2 SVGEGT. V was cut by 5 bases and J by 6 bases, with 17 bases left in between. The CDR3 spans 16 residues. CDR3: CASSQRIFGSNSPLHF. DNA of the CDR3: TGTGCCAGCAGTCAGCGAATATTTGGGTCTAATTCACCCCTCCACTTT.

The chain carries TRBV2 and TRBJ1-5, with TRBD1 matching 9 bases. The J segment lost 9 bases and the V segment lost 4 bases, leaving 16 bases of the junction unmatched. This CDR3 is 17 amino acids long. Germline CDR1 and CDR2: SNHLY and FYNNEI. In DNA, the CDR3 is TGTGCCAGCAGTGTTACTAGGGGGACAGGGCTCTTCTCGCCCCAGCATTTT. Its protein product is CASSVTRGTGLFSPQHF.

There are many counts of this clone. The CDR3 spells CASRPTATYGYTF. The CDR3 DNA follows: TGTGCCAGCAGGCCGACAGCGACTTATGGCTACACCTTC. The chain is built from TRBV27 and TRBJ1-2; D possibly corresponds to TRBD1 (5 bases). The germline CDR1 and CDR2 sequences are MNHEY and SMNVEV (reference sequence). The length of the CDR3 is 13 residues. Trimming took 6 bases from V and 5 from J, leaving 13 bases between them.

CDR3 DNA: TGTGCCTGGAGACCTATTGGGGGCGGCGGCTACACCTTC. It specifies CAWRPIGGGGYTF. The gene calls are TRBV30 and TRBJ1-2; D possibly corresponds to TRBD1 (6 bases). Germline V gene data show CDR1 as GTSNPN and CDR2 as SVGIG (reference sequence). The CDR3 consists of 13 residues. V was cut by 3 bases and J by 8 bases, with 16 bases left in between.